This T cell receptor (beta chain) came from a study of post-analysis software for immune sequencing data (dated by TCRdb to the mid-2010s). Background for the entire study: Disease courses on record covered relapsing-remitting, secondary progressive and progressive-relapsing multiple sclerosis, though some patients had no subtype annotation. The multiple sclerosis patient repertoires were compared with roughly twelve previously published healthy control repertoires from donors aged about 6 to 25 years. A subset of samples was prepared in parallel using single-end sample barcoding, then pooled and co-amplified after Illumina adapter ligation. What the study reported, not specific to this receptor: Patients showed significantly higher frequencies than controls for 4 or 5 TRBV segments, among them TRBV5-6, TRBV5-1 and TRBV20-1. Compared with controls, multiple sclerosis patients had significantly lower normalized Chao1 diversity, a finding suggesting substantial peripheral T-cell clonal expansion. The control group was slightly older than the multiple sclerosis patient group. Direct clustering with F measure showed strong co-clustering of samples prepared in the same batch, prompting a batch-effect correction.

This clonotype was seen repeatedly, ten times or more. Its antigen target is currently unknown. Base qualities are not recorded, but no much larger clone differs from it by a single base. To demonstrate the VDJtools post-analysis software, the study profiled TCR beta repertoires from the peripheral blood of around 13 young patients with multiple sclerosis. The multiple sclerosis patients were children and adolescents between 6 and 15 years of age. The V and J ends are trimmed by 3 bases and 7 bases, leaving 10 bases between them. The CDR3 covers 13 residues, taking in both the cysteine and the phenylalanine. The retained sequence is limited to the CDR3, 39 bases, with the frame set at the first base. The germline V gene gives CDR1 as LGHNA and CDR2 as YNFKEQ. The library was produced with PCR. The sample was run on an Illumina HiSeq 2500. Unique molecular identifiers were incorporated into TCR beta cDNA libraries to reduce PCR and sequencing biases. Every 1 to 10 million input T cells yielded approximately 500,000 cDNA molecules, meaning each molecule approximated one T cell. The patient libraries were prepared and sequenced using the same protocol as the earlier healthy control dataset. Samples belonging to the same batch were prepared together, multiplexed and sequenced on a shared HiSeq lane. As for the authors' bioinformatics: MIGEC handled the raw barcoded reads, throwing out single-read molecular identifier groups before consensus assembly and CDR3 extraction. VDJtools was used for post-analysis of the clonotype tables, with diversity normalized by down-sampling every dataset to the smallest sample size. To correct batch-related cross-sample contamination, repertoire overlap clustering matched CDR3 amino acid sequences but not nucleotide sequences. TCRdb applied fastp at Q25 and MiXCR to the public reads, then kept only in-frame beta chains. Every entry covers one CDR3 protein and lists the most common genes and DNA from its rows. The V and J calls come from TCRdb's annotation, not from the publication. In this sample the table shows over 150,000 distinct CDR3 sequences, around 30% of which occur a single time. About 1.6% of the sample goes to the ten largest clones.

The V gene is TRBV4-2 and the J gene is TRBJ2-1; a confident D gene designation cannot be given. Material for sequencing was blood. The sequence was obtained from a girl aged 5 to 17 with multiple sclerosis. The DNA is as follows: TGTGCCAGCAGCCAGACCAAAGCGAATGAGCAGTTCTTC. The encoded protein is CASSQTKANEQFF.